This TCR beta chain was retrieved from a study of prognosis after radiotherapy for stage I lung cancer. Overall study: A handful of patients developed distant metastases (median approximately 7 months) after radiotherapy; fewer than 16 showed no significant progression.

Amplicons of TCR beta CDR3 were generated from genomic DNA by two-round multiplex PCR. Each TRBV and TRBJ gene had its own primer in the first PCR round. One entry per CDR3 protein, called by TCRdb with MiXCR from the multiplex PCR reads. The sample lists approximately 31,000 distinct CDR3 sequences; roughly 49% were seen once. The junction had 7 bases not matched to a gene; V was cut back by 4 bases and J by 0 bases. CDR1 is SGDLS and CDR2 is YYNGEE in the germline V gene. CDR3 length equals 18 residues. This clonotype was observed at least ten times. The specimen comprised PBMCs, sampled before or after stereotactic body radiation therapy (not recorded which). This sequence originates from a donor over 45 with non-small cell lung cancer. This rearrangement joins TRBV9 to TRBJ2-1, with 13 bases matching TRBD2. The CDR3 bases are TGTGCCAGCAGCCGGGGACTAGCGGGACCATCCTCCTACAATGAGCAGTTCTTC. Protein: CASSRGLAGPSSYNEQFF.